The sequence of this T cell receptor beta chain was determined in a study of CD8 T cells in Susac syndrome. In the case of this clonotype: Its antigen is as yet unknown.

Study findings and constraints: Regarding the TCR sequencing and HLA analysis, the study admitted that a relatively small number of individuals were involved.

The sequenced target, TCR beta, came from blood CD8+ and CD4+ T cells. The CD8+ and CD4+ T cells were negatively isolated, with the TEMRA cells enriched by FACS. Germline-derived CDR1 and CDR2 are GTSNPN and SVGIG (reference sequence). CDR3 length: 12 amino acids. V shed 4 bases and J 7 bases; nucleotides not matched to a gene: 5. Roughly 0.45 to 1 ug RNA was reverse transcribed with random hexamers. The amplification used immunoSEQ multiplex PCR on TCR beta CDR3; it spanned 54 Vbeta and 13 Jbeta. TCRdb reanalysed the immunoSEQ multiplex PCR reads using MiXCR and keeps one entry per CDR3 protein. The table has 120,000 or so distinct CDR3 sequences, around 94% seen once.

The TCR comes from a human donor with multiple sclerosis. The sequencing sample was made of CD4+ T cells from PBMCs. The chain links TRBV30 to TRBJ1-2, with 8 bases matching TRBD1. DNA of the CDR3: TGTGCCTGGACGACAGGGGTGTTTGGCTACACCTTC. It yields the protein CAWTTGVFGYTF.